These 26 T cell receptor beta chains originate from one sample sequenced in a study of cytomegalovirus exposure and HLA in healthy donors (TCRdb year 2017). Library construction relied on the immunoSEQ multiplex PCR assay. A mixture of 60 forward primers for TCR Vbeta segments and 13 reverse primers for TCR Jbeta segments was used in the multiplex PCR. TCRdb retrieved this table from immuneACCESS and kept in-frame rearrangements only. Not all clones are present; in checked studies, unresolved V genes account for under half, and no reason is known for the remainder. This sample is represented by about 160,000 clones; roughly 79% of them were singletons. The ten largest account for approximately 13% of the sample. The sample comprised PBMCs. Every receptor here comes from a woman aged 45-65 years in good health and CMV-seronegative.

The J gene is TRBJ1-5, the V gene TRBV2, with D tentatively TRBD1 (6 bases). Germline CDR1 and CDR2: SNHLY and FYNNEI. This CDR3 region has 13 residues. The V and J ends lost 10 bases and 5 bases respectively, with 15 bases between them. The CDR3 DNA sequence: TGTGCCACCAAGAGACAGGAGTATCAGCCCCAGCATTTT. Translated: CATKRQEYQPQHF.

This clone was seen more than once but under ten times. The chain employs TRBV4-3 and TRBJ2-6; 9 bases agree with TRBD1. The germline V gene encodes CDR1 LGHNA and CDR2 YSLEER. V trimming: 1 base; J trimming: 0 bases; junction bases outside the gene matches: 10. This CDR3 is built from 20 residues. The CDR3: CASSQVLPGQGYSGANVLTF. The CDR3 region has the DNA TGCGCCAGCAGCCAAGTCCTACCGGGACAGGGATACTCTGGGGCCAACGTCCTGACTTTC.

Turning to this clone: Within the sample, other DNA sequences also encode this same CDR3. This chain's CDR3 is CASSVDRVNTEAFF. For the CDR3, the DNA is TGTGCCAGCAGTGTGGACAGGGTGAACACTGAAGCTTTCTTT. The J gene is TRBJ1-1, the V gene TRBV2, with 8 bases identical to TRBD1. From germline, CDR1 is SNHLY and CDR2 FYNNEI. CDR3 length: 14 residues. The V gene end was trimmed by 4 bases and the J gene end by 0 bases; junction bases not matched to a gene: 1.

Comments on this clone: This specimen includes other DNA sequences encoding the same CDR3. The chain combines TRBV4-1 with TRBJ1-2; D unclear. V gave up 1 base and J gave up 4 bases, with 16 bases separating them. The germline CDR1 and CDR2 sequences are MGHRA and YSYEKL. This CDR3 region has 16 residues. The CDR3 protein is CASSQAMERRGYGYTF. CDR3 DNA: TGCGCCAGCAGCCAAGCGATGGAGAGACGCGGCTATGGCTACACCTTC.

Written as DNA, the CDR3 is TGCGCCAGCAGCTTGGACAGGGAGAAATACGAGCAGTACTTC. Its protein product is CASSLDREKYEQYF. V usage is TRBV5-1 and J usage is TRBJ2-7; perhaps TRBD1 as D (6 bases). The CDR3 spans 14 residues. V lost 0 bases and J lost 4, with 11 bases in between. Germline lookup yields CDR1 SGHRS and CDR2 YFSETQ.

The chain's CDR3 is CASSLGLAGAVQYF. For the CDR3, the DNA is TGTGCCAGCAGCCTCGGACTAGCGGGAGCCGTGCAGTACTTC. The V gene is TRBV14, the J gene TRBJ2-7, with 13 bases aligning to TRBD2. CDR3 size: 14 residues. V was pared by 4 bases and J by 9 bases, with 6 bases of the junction left unmatched. Germline V lookup: CDR1 SGHDN, CDR2 FVKESK.

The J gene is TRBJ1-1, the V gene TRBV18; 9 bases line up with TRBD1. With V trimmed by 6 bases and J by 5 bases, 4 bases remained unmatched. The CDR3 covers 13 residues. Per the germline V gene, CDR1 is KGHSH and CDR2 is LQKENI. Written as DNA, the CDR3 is TGTGCCAGCTCGACAGGGGGTTGGACTGAAGCTTTCTTT. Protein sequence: CASSTGGWTEAFF.

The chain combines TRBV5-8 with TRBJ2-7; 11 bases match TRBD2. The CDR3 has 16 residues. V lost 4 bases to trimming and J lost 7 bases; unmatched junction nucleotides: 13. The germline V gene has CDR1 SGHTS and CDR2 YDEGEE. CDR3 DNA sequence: TGTGCCAGCAGCAAGATTCTGACTAGCGGGACATATGAGCAGTACTTC. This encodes CASSKILTSGTYEQYF.

CDR3 amino acids: CASRVGQQDEKLFF. CDR3 sequence (DNA): TGCGCCAGCAGAGTAGGACAGCAAGATGAAAAACTGTTTTTT. This chain joins TRBV10-1 and TRBJ1-4, with D possibly being TRBD1 (6 bases). This CDR3 spans 14 amino acids. Germline V CDR1 and CDR2: WNHNN, SYGVQD (reference sequence). Trimming left V 6 bases short and J 6 bases short, with 14 bases between.

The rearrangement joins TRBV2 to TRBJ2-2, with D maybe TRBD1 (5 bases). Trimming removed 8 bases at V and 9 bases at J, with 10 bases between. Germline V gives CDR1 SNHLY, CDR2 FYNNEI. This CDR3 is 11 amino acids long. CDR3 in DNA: TGTGCCAGCGTAAGGGGCAGGGAGCTGTTTTTT. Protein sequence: CASVRGRELFF.

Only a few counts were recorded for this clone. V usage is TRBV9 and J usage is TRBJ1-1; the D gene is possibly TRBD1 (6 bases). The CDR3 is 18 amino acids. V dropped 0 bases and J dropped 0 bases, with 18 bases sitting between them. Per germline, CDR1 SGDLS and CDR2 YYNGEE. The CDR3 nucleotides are TGTGCCAGCAGCGTAGGCCCCCAAAGACAGGCAATGAACACTGAAGCTTTCTTT. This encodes CASSVGPQRQAMNTEAFF.

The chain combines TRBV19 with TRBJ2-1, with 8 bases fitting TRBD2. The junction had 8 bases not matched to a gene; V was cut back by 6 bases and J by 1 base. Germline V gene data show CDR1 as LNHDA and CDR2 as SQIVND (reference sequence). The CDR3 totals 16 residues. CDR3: CASSHVASGSYNEQFF. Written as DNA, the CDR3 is TGTGCCAGTAGCCATGTCGCTAGCGGGTCCTACAATGAGCAGTTCTTC.

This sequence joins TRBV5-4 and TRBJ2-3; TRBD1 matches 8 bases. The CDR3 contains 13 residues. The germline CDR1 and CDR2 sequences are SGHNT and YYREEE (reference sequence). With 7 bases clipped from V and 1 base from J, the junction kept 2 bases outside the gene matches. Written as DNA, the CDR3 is TGTGCCAGCGGGGACAGGCGCACAGATACGCAGTATTTT. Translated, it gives CASGDRRTDTQYF. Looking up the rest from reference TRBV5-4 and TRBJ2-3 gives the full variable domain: ETGVTQSPTHLIKTRGQQVTLRCSSQSGHNTVSWYQQALGQGPQFIFQYYREEENGRGNFPPRFSGLQFPNYSSELNVNALELDDSALYLCASGDRRTDTQYFGPGTRLTVL.

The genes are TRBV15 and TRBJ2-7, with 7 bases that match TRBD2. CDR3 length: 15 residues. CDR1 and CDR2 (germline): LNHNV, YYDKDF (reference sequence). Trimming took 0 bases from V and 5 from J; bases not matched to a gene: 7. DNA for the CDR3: TGTGCCACCAGCAGAGACTCGGGGGGTGGCCACGAGCAGTACTTC. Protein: CATSRDSGGGHEQYF.

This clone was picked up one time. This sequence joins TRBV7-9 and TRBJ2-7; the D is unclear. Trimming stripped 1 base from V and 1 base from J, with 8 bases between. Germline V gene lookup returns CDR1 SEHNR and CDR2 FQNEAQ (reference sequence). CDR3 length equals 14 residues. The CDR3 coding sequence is TGTGCCAGCAGCTTAGTGGGCCAGTCCTACGAGCAGTACTTC. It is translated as CASSLVGQSYEQYF.

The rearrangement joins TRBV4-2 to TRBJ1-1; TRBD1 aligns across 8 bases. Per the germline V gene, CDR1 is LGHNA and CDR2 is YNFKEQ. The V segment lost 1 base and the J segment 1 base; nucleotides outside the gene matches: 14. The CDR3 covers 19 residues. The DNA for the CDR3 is TGTGCCAGCAGCCAAGGGCCCCGTTCAGGGGGCAGAAAGAACACTGAAGCTTTCTTT. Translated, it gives CASSQGPRSGGRKNTEAFF.

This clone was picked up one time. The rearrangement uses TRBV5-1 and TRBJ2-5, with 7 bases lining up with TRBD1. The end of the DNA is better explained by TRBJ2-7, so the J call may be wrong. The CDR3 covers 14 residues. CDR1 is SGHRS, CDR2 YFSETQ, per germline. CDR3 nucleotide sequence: TGCGCCAGCAGCTTGGCTGGACAGGCAAACGAGCAGTACTTC. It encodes CASSLAGQANEQYF.

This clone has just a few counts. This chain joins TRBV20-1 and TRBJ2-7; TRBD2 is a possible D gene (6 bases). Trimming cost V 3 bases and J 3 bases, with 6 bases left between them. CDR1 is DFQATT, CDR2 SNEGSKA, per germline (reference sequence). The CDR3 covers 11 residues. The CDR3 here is CSAREGYEQYF. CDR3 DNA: TGCAGTGCTAGGGAGGGCTACGAGCAGTACTTC.

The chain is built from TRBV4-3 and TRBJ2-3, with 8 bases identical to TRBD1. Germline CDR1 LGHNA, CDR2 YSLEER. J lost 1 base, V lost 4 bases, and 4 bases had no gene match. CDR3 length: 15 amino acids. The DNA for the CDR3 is TGCGCCAGCAGCCTCAGGGGGCTTGGCACAGATACGCAGTATTTT. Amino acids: CASSLRGLGTDTQYF.

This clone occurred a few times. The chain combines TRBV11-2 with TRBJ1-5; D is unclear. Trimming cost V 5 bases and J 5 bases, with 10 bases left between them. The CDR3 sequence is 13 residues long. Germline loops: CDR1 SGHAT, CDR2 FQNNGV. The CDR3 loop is CASSLERDQPQHF. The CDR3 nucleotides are TGTGCCAGCAGCCTCGAGAGGGATCAGCCCCAGCATTTT.

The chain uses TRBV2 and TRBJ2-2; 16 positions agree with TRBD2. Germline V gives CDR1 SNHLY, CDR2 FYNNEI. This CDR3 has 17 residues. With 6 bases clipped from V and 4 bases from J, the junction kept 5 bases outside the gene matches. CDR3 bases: TGTGCCAGCAGCGGGACTAGCGGGGGGGCCTTCACCGGGGAGCTGTTTTTT. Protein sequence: CASSGTSGGAFTGELFF. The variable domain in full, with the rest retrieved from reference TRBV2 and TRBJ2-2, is EPEVTQTPSHQVTQMGQEVILRCVPISNHLYFYWYRQILGQKVEFLVSFYNNEISEKSEIFDDQFSVERPDGSNFTLKIRSTKLEDSAMYFCASSGTSGGAFTGELFFGEGSRLTVL.

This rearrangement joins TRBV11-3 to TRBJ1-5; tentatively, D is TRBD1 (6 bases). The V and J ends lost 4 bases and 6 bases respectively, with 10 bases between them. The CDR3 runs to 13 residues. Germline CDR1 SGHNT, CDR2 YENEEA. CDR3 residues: CASSSGGFQPQHF. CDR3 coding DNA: TGTGCCAGCAGCTCGGGGGGCTTTCAGCCCCAGCATTTT. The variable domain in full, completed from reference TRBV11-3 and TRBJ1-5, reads EAGVVQSPRYKIIEKKQPVAFWCNPISGHNTLYWYLQNLGQGPELLIRYENEEAVDDSQLPKDRFSAERLKGVDSTLKIQPAELGDSAVYLCASSSGGFQPQHFGDGTRLSIL.

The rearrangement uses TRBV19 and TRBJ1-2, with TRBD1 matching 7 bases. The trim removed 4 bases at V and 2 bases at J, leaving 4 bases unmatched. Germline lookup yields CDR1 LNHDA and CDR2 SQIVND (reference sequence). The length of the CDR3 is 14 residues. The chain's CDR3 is CASSRDRANYGYTF. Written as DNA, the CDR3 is TGTGCCAGTAGTAGAGACAGGGCCAACTATGGCTACACCTTC.

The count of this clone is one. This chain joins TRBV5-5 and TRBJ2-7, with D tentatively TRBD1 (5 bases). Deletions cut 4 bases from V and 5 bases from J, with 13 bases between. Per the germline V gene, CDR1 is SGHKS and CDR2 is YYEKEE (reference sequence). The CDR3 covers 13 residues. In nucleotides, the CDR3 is TGTGCCAGCAGCCCCCTCGGCAGGGACGAGCAGTACTTC. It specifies CASSPLGRDEQYF. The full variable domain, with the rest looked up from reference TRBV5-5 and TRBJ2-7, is DAGVTQSPTHLIKTRGQQVTLRCSPISGHKSVSWYQQVLGQGPQFIFQYYEKEERGRGNFPDRFSARQFPNYSSELNVNALLLGDSALYLCASSPLGRDEQYFGPGTRLTVT.

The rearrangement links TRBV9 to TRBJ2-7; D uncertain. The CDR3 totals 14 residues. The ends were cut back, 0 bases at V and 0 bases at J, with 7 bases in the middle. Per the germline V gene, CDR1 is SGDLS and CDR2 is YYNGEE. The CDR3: CASSVGRSSYEQYF. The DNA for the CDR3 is TGTGCCAGCAGCGTAGGCCGGAGCTCCTACGAGCAGTACTTC.

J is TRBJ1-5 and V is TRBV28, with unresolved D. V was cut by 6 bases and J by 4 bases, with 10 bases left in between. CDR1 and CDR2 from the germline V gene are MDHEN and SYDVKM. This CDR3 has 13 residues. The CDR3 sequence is CASSWTQNQPQHF. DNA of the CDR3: TGTGCCAGCAGCTGGACTCAGAATCAGCCCCAGCATTTT. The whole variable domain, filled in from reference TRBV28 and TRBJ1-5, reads DVKVTQSSRYLVKRTGEKVFLECVQDMDHENMFWYRQDPGLGLRLIYFSYDVKMKEKGDIPEGYSVSREKKERFSLILESASTNQTSMYLCASSWTQNQPQHFGDGTRLSIL.